This T cell receptor (beta chain) is drawn from a study of shared clonotypes between healthy human individuals. Study in general: Used for every donor were three CD4 naive, three CD4 memory, two CD8 naive and one CD8 memory plate.

Positively selected for CCR7, the CD45RO-negative cells used as naive CD8 cells excluded terminally differentiated effector memory CD45RA+ cells. V lost 3 bases, J lost 6 bases, and 14 bases lay in between. The CDR3 contains 14 residues. The V gene's germline CDR1 is SNHLY and CDR2 FYNNEI. TCRdb keeps only in-frame clones here, not all; method: immunoSEQ multiplex PCR. The table lists approximately 840,000 clones, approximately 96% of them singletons, with about 0.25% in the top ten. The chain links TRBV2 to TRBJ1-1; D is undetermined. The sample comprised naive CD8+ T cells sorted from blood. This TCR was sampled from a man in his thirties or forties in good health. In DNA, the CDR3 is TGTGCCAGCAGTGAGGGTTCCTTTAAGGCTGAAGCTTTCTTT. Translating it yields CASSEGSFKAEAFF.